This T cell receptor (beta chain) was sequenced during a study of T cell clonotyping in hematopoietic cell transplantation. Study findings and constraints: At the given depth, recipient repertoires were over 95% de novo clonotypes. After transplant, recipient diversity fell while pathologically expanded clonotypes grew through day 180.

Assay: immunoSEQ multiplex PCR; the TCRdb copy retains only in-frame clones and omits some. Here the sample spans fewer than 70,000 clones, approximately 94% being singletons. The germline gives CDR1 SNHLY, CDR2 FYNNEI. V lost 2 bases, J lost 6 bases, and 5 bases stayed unmatched. This CDR3 has 15 residues. About this clone itself: Its antigen is still unknown.

Sequences were obtained from peripheral blood mononuclear cells. The rearrangement links TRBV2 to TRBJ2-5; 11 bases fit TRBD2. This sequence was found in a man aged 50 to 59 in good health. Some clones in this sample may be carry-over from other donors' samples. Written as DNA, the CDR3 is TGTGCCAGCAGTGAAACCCTAGCGGGAGGAAAGACCCAGTACTTC. It yields the protein CASSETLAGGKTQYF.